The entry that follows covers one T cell receptor beta chain sequence. Germline trimming cut 4 bases from V and 4 bases from J; bases unmatched to any gene: 0. This CDR3 contains 15 residues. Per the germline V gene, CDR1 is SNHLY and CDR2 is FYNNEI. This specimen belongs to a study of blood T cell repertoires in COVID-19. Clones were sequenced by immunoSEQ multiplex PCR, and TCRdb holds only the in-frame ones, with some missing. This sample has about 110,000 clones, with 70% to 90% found just once. This sequence was found in a human donor in a cohort sampled during active COVID-19. The sample taken for sequencing was peripheral blood. This chain connects TRBV2 to TRBJ2-3, with 15 bases identical to TRBD2. As DNA, the CDR3 is TGTGCCAGCAGTGGGACTAGCGGGGGGGCAGATACGCAGTATTTT. Translated, it gives CASSGTSGGADTQYF.